This TCR beta chain was captured by sequencing in a study of beta chain features in type 1 diabetes. CDR3 size: 17 residues. V was shortened by 3 bases and J by 3 bases, with 20 bases between the two germline ends. Per the germline V gene, CDR1 is MGHRA and CDR2 is YSYEKL. A few counts support this clone. The antigen is not known. Study outcomes and limitations: Researchers report that Type 1 diabetes patients had moderately but significantly shorter TCRB CDR3s across all four CD4+ subsets.

The authors obtained over 95% purity in all sorted populations. Expressed TCRB transcripts were sequenced because the entire RNA isolate underwent reverse transcription. Sequenced by immunoSEQ multiplex PCR; TCRdb stores in-frame clones only, minus some. The table shows about 180,000 clones, with approximately 13% occurring only once. The genes are TRBV4-1 and TRBJ2-5; TRBD1 might be the D (6 bases). Sequencing used central memory CD4+ T cells from blood. The receptor was isolated from a woman aged 18-29 years in good health. CDR3 in DNA: TGCGCCAGCAGCCAGCTCCCGCCCGGGACAATGGAAGAGACCCAGTACTTC. It yields the protein CASSQLPPGTMEETQYF.